The clone carrying this TCR beta chain was seen just once. Its target is unknown. The sample originates from a study of CD8+CD57+ T cells in acquired aplastic anemia. The V and J ends lost 4 bases and 13 bases, in that order; junction bases with no gene match: 18. CDR3 length: 15 residues. Germline CDR1 is SGHTA and CDR2 is FQGNSA. The template for TCR beta VDJ and CDR3 sequence profiling was genomic DNA. TCRdb re-analysed the reads in MiXCR, keeping a single row per CDR3 protein. The top ten clones hold approximately 3.9% of a sample with roughly 420,000 distinct CDR3 sequences, around 68% of them seen once. Study findings and constraints: Controls did not differ significantly from patients in CD8+ Simpson's diversity.

The sequence derives from a human donor in good health, serving as a control. The chain joins TRBV7-2 to TRBJ1-1; 7 bases align to TRBD1. The sample was sorted CD4+, CD8+, or CD8+CD57+ T cells (not recorded which) from PBMCs. The CDR3 reads CASSSLGQTWQHFFF. The CDR3, as DNA: TGTGCCAGCAGCTCCTTGGGACAGACTTGGCAGCATTTTTTCTTT.